This paragraph reports one TCR beta chain. Its antigen remains unknown. Assay: immunoSEQ multiplex PCR; the TCRdb copy retains only in-frame clones and omits some. The repertoire includes 20,000 to 25,000 clones, roughly 95% of them detected once, and over 2.5% sits in the top ten. The data belong to a study of chemoradiotherapy in HPV16-positive cancers. Germline V lookup: CDR1 SGHAT, CDR2 FQDESV (reference sequence). CDR3 length equals 13 residues. With V trimmed by 5 bases and J by 2 bases, 2 bases remained unmatched. Overall study results and limits: For HPV16-positive patients, expanding HPV-responsive T cells associated with longer recurrence-free survival.

This sample was obtained from a patient who underwent chemoradiotherapy. The clonotype was recovered from a human donor with HPV-associated anogenital cancer. V is TRBV11-1 and J is TRBJ1-2; 7 bases map to TRBD1. As DNA, the CDR3 is TGTGCCAGCAGCCTCAGGGGGAACTATGGCTACACCTTC. It encodes CASSLRGNYGYTF.